A single sample is the source of the 13 T cell receptor beta chains below, sequenced in a study of cytomegalovirus exposure and HLA in healthy donors (dated 2017 in TCRdb). Library method: the immunoSEQ multiplex PCR assay. Sourced from immuneACCESS, this table was stored by TCRdb with only in-frame sequences that have V and J called. A share of the clones is absent; for the studies checked, an unresolved V gene accounts for under half, and the remainder has no known explanation. The sample table records tens of thousands of clones; around four fifths of these occur just once. Clones ranked in the top ten supply under 3.5% of the sample. Sample: PBMCs. The source is a man aged 25 to 40 in good health and CMV-seronegative.

This clone has only one observation. This chain uses TRBV30 with TRBJ2-2; 8 nucleotides align to TRBD1. V lost 0 bases, J lost 6 bases, and 0 bases stayed unmatched. In germline, CDR1 is GTSNPN, CDR2 SVGIG (reference sequence). The length of the CDR3 is 13 residues. In nucleotides, the CDR3 is TGTGCCTGGAGTGTACAGGGGGCCGGGGAGCTGTTTTTT. Its translation is CAWSVQGAGELFF.

This clone was counted once. The chain couples TRBV9 to TRBJ2-3, with TRBD1 identical over 12 bases. V dropped 3 bases and J dropped 5; count of bases not matched to a gene: 7. CDR3 length: 16 amino acids. In germline, CDR1 is SGDLS, CDR2 YYNGEE. The DNA of the CDR3 is TGTGCCAGCAGCGGGGGAGGGACAGGGGGCGGAGATACGCAGTATTTT. Encoded protein: CASSGGGTGGGDTQYF.

The chain links TRBV6-6 to TRBJ2-1; 13 positions match TRBD2. The CDR3 totals 16 residues. Germline V lookup: CDR1 MNHNY, CDR2 SVGAGI (reference sequence). The V segment lost 5 bases and the J segment 7 bases; nucleotides outside the gene matches: 8. This CDR3 is CASSAVPGLAGNEQFF. The CDR3 DNA follows: TGTGCCAGCAGTGCGGTACCGGGACTAGCGGGAAATGAGCAGTTCTTC.

CDR3 coding DNA: TGTGCCAGCAGCCCGAATGCGGGTTATAATGAAAAACTGTTTTTT. Protein: CASSPNAGYNEKLFF. The rearrangement uses TRBV7-2 and TRBJ1-4; D not resolved. V was cut by 5 bases and J by 4 bases, with 14 bases left in between. The CDR3 has 15 residues. Germline CDR1 is SGHTA and CDR2 is FQGNSA.

The chain joins TRBV6-5 to TRBJ2-2; D gene uncertain. The ends were cut back, 1 base at V and 4 bases at J, with 4 bases in the middle. The CDR3 is 13 residues long. The germline CDR1 and CDR2 sequences are MNHEY and SVGAGI. This CDR3 reads CASSYLSTGELFF. CDR3 in DNA: TGTGCCAGCAGTTACTTGAGCACCGGGGAGCTGTTTTTT.

This chain's CDR3 is CASSLGGQGYAEKLFF. CDR3 DNA: TGTGCCAGCAGCTTAGGAGGACAGGGGTACGCTGAAAAACTGTTTTTT. This chain connects TRBV11-2 to TRBJ1-4; the match to TRBD1 covers 9 bases. This CDR3 has 16 amino acids. Unmatched junction bases numbered 7, after V lost 1 base and J lost 7 bases. Germline loops: CDR1 SGHAT, CDR2 FQNNGV.

The chain carries TRBV30 and TRBJ2-7; TRBD1 aligns across 7 bases. CDR1 GTSNPN and CDR2 SVGIG come from the germline V gene (reference sequence). The length of the CDR3 is 16 residues. V lost 1 base, J lost 2 bases, and 11 bases stayed unmatched. The CDR3 loop is CAWSATPRGGTYEQYF. DNA for the CDR3: TGTGCCTGGAGTGCGACCCCGAGAGGGGGCACCTACGAGCAGTACTTC.

The J gene is TRBJ1-2, the V gene TRBV4-1, with 7 bases lining up with TRBD1. The CDR3 consists of 14 residues. Trimming cost V 4 bases and J 5 bases; bases outside gene matches: 7. Germline values: CDR1 MGHRA, CDR2 YSYEKL. The CDR3 nucleotides are TGCGCCAGCAGCCCTAAGACAGGGTGGTATGGCTACACCTTC. Amino acids: CASSPKTGWYGYTF.

This chain links TRBV28 with TRBJ2-1; 9 bases are a match to TRBD1. V lost 8 bases and J lost 8; bases outside the gene matches: 10. Looked up from germline, CDR1 is MDHEN and CDR2 is SYDVKM. There are 14 residues in the CDR3. The CDR3 DNA sequence: TGTGCCAGCCAAGACAGGGGGACAAGCCATGAGCAGTTCTTC. Translation: CASQDRGTSHEQFF.

The V gene is TRBV9, the J gene TRBJ2-1; 10 bases align to TRBD2. After removal of 0 bases from V and 2 bases from J, the junction contained 5 bases not matched to a gene. Germline V gene sequence: CDR1 SGDLS, CDR2 YYNGEE. This CDR3 comprises 17 residues. The CDR3 loop is CASSVGLAGITYNEQFF. Here the CDR3 DNA reads TGTGCCAGCAGCGTAGGACTAGCGGGTATCACCTACAATGAGCAGTTCTTC.

The chain carries TRBV7-9 and TRBJ2-1; D may be TRBD1 (5 bases). V was clipped by 5 bases and J by 0 bases, with 20 bases between them. Looked up from germline, CDR1 is SEHNR and CDR2 is FQNEAQ (reference sequence). The CDR3 is 18 residues long. DNA of the CDR3: TGTGCCAGCAGCACCTTGGGGCCGGGCGGAAGCTCCTACAATGAGCAGTTCTTC. This codes for CASSTLGPGGSSYNEQFF.

This clone was detected only once. This chain joins TRBV27 and TRBJ1-5; 7 positions agree with TRBD1. Germline CDR1 reads MNHEY; CDR2 reads SMNVEV (reference sequence). This CDR3 region has 16 residues. V trimming: 5 bases; J trimming: 0 bases; junction bases outside the gene matches: 7. The CDR3 DNA sequence: TGTGCCAGCAGTCCGTGGACAGGAGATAGCAATCAGCCCCAGCATTTT. Residues: CASSPWTGDSNQPQHF.

The rearrangement joins TRBV6-1 to TRBJ1-4, with D tentatively TRBD1 (6 bases). The ends were cut back, 9 bases at V and 8 bases at J, with 19 bases in the middle. The length of the CDR3 is 14 residues. In germline, CDR1 is MNHNS, CDR2 SASEGT. CDR3 amino acids: CARTLTGLGEKLFF. CDR3 DNA sequence: TGTGCCAGAACTCTCACAGGGTTAGGAGAAAAACTGTTTTTT.